Following are 18 T cell receptor beta chains from one sample sequenced in a study of T cell changes during pregnancy in multiple sclerosis. Method: immunoSEQ multiplex PCR; TCRdb's copy keeps in-frame clones and lacks some. The sample lists over 85,000 clones; less than 95% were seen once. The sample consisted of peripheral blood, taken in the first trimester of pregnancy. These receptors all come from a female donor in good health, enrolled as a control in a pregnancy study.

The chain uses TRBV30 and TRBJ1-5; unclear D gene. Deletions cut 1 base from V and 3 bases from J, with 7 bases between. CDR1 is GTSNPN, CDR2 SVGIG, per germline (reference sequence). The CDR3 spans 13 residues. The CDR3 loop is CAWSGTYNQPQHF. Here the CDR3 DNA reads TGTGCCTGGAGTGGGACTTACAATCAGCCCCAGCATTTT.

The chain employs TRBV6-5 and TRBJ1-2; TRBD1 aligns across 9 bases. The germline gives CDR1 MNHEY, CDR2 SVGAGI. The CDR3 totals 14 residues. After removal of 6 bases from V and 4 bases from J, the junction contained 6 bases not matched to a gene. CDR3 sequence: CASRQGAVSYGYTF. The DNA for the CDR3 is TGTGCCAGCAGACAGGGGGCTGTTTCCTATGGCTACACCTTC.

The rearrangement uses TRBV7-2 and TRBJ2-2; TRBD2 agrees at 12 bases. The trim removed 5 bases at V and 2 bases at J, leaving 12 bases unmatched. The CDR3 loop spans 19 amino acids. From germline, CDR1 is SGHTA and CDR2 FQGNSA. CDR3 protein: CASSHPTSGGSSNTGELFF. In DNA, the CDR3 is TGTGCCAGCAGCCACCCCACTAGCGGGGGGTCCTCTAACACCGGGGAGCTGTTTTTT.

The chain is built from TRBV5-6 and TRBJ2-6; the D gene is possibly TRBD1 (5 bases). Trimming shortened V by 4 bases and J by 4 bases, and 12 bases separated the two germline ends. The CDR3 is made up of 15 amino acids. Germline CDR1 SGHDT, CDR2 YYEEEE. CDR3: CASSPGPGGANVLTF. The CDR3 coding sequence is TGTGCCAGCAGCCCGGGCCCAGGGGGGGCCAACGTCCTGACTTTC.

J is TRBJ1-5 and V is TRBV7-3, with D tentatively TRBD1 (5 bases). Germline loops: CDR1 SGHTA, CDR2 FQGTGA. V lost 0 bases and J 8 bases, leaving 14 bases between the germline ends. This CDR3 is 15 amino acids long. CDR3 DNA sequence: TGTGCCAGCAGCTTAACGGGGCAGCCGGGGGAGCCCCAGCATTTT. Protein sequence: CASSLTGQPGEPQHF.

V and J are TRBV14 and TRBJ1-1, with D possibly TRBD1 on 5 matching bases. The V gene's germline CDR1 is SGHDN and CDR2 FVKESK. The V and J ends lost 4 bases and 2 bases respectively, with 14 bases between them. The CDR3 totals 15 residues. As DNA, the CDR3 is TGTGCCAGCAGCCTAAGACCCGGGGGAAACACTGAAGCTTTCTTT. Translating it yields CASSLRPGGNTEAFF.

The chain couples TRBV30 to TRBJ2-1; the D gene is possibly TRBD1 (6 bases). Germline V CDR1 and CDR2: GTSNPN, SVGIG (reference sequence). V dropped 4 bases and J dropped 8 bases, with 12 bases sitting between them. The CDR3 contains 12 residues. CDR3 residues: CAWTRQGHEQFF. The CDR3 nucleotides read TGTGCCTGGACCCGCCAGGGGCATGAGCAGTTCTTC. The variable domain in full, completed from reference TRBV30 and TRBJ2-1, reads SQTIHQWPATLVQPVGSPLSLECTVEGTSNPNLYWYRQAAGRGLQLLFYSVGIGQISSEVPQNLSASRPQDRQFILSSKKLLLSDSGFYLCAWTRQGHEQFFGPGTRLTVL.

This rearrangement joins TRBV9 to TRBJ2-7; D may be TRBD2 (5 bases). This CDR3 is built from 13 residues. Germline CDR1 SGDLS, CDR2 YYNGEE. Trimming left V 4 bases short and J 2 bases short, with 10 bases between. The CDR3 nucleotides are TGTGCCAGCAGCCCCGGGATAACCTACGAGCAGTACTTC. Protein sequence: CASSPGITYEQYF. Together with reference TRBV9 and TRBJ2-7, the CDR3 gives the full variable domain: DSGVTQTPKHLITATGQRVTLRCSPRSGDLSVYWYQQSLDQGLQFLIQYYNGEERAKGNILERFSAQQFPDLHSELNLSSLELGDSALYFCASSPGITYEQYFGPGTRLTVT.

This sequence joins TRBV2 and TRBJ2-7; a possible D gene is TRBD1 (6 bases). The V end was cut by 1 base, the J end by 7 bases, with 11 bases between. CDR1 SNHLY and CDR2 FYNNEI come from the germline V gene. The CDR3 loop spans 13 amino acids. CDR3: CASSEGTGFEQYF. In nucleotides, the CDR3 is TGTGCCAGCAGTGAAGGTACAGGGTTTGAGCAGTACTTC.

The genes are TRBV5-4 and TRBJ2-2, with 8 bases aligning to TRBD1. The germline V gene encodes CDR1 SGHNT and CDR2 YYREEE (reference sequence). V shed 3 bases, J shed 5 bases, and the junction held 3 bases outside the gene matches. The CDR3 extends over 14 amino acids. The CDR3 DNA sequence: TGTGCCAGCAGCTATGGACAGGGTACCGGGGAGCTGTTTTTT. This sequence encodes CASSYGQGTGELFF.

The chain recombines TRBV6-5 with TRBJ1-6; possibly TRBD1 for D (6 bases). The CDR3 extends over 13 amino acids. The V gene lost 6 bases and the J gene lost 7 bases, with 10 bases spanning the gap. Germline V gene data show CDR1 as MNHEY and CDR2 as SVGAGI. This CDR3 is CASSPDRNSPLHF. The CDR3 DNA follows: TGTGCCAGCAGCCCGGACAGAAATTCACCCCTCCACTTT.

The chain couples TRBV6-5 to TRBJ2-1; D is perhaps TRBD2 (6 bases). Per germline, CDR1 MNHEY and CDR2 SVGAGI. Trimming took 5 bases from V and 10 from J, leaving 15 bases between them. The CDR3 runs to 13 residues. CDR3 sequence reads: CASSPERAREQFF. Written as DNA, the CDR3 is TGTGCCAGCAGTCCCGAGCGGGCAAGGGAGCAGTTCTTC.

This chain links TRBV11-2 with TRBJ1-1; TRBD1 is a possible D gene (5 bases). CDR3 size: 14 residues. Trimming pared 1 base from V and 9 bases from J, leaving 15 bases between. Germline loops: CDR1 SGHAT, CDR2 FQNNGV. The CDR3 is CASSLAVLGLKAFF. The DNA for the CDR3 is TGTGCCAGCAGCTTAGCGGTATTGGGACTCAAAGCTTTCTTT.

This rearrangement joins TRBV5-1 to TRBJ2-4, with 8 bases identical to TRBD1. Germline V gene data show CDR1 as SGHRS and CDR2 as YFSETQ. J gave up 7 bases and V 4 bases, and 13 bases lay outside the gene matches. This CDR3 has 16 amino acids. CDR3 loop: CASSRAVDRGYNIQYF. The CDR3 region has the DNA TGCGCCAGCAGCCGCGCCGTTGACAGGGGATATAACATTCAGTACTTC.

In its sample, this clone was seen a few times. The chain is built from TRBV4-1 and TRBJ2-1; a possible D gene is TRBD2 (7 bases). With 3 bases removed from V and 6 bases from J, the gap between germline ends came to 18 bases. The CDR3 sequence is 16 residues long. The V gene's germline CDR1 is MGHRA and CDR2 YSYEKL. The CDR3 here is CASSHSGAPGVNEQFF. The DNA of the CDR3 is TGCGCCAGCAGCCACAGCGGGGCCCCAGGGGTCAATGAGCAGTTCTTC.

This sequence joins TRBV28 and TRBJ1-2, with no clear D. The CDR3 length is 15 residues. Deletions cut 6 bases from V and 8 bases from J, with 22 bases between. Looked up from germline, CDR1 is MDHEN and CDR2 is SYDVKM. CDR3 bases: TGTGCCAGCAGAACCACCGGAGGGCCCCTCGGGGGCTACACCTTC. It yields the protein CASRTTGGPLGGYTF.

V gene TRBV7-3 combines with J gene TRBJ2-2; D unclear. Trimming took 2 bases from V and 0 from J, leaving 7 bases between them. CDR1 SGHTA and CDR2 FQGTGA come from the germline V gene. The CDR3 sequence is 15 residues long. The chain's CDR3 is CASSLAASNTGELFF. As DNA, the CDR3 is TGTGCCAGCAGCTTAGCGGCTTCGAACACCGGGGAGCTGTTTTTT.

This clone appeared once. This rearrangement joins TRBV29-1 to TRBJ2-5; possibly TRBD1 for D (6 bases). This CDR3 has 13 amino acids. Trimming cost V 0 bases and J 7 bases, with 12 bases left between them. CDR1 is SQVTM, CDR2 ANQGSEA, per germline. The CDR3, as DNA: TGCAGCGTTGAAGAGGGGGCCATCGGGACCCAGTACTTC. Translated, it gives CSVEEGAIGTQYF.